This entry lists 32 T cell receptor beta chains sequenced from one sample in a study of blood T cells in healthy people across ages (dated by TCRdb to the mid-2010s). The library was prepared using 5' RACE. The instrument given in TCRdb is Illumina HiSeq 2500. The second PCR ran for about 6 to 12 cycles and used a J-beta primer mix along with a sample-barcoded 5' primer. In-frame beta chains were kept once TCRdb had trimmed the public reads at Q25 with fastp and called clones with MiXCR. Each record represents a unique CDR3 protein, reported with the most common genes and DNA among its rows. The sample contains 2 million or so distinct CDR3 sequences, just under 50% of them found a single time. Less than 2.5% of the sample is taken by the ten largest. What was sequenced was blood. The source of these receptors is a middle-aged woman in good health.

The CDR3 here is CATSDSGGPHTDTQYF. As DNA, the CDR3 is TGTGCCACCAGTGATTCAGGGGGACCACACACAGATACGCAGTATTTT. J is TRBJ2-3 and V is TRBV24-1, with TRBD1 identical over 7 bases. The V gene end was trimmed by 2 bases and the J gene end by 2 bases; junction bases not matched to a gene: 6. The CDR3 spans 16 residues. The V gene's germline CDR1 is KGHDR and CDR2 SFDVKD.

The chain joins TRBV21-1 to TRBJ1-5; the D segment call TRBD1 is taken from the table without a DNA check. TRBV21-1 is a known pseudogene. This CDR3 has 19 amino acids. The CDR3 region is CASSNFRSRPDRGGQPQHF. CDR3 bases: TGTGCCAGCAGCAACTTCCGATCCCGTCCGGACAGGGGCGGTCAGCCCCAGCATTTT.

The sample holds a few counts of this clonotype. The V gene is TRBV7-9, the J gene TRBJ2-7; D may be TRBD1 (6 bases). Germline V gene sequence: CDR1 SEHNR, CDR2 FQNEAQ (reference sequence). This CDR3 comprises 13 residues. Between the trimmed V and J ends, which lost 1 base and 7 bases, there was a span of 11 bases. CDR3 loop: CASSLGQGQEQYF. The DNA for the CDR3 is TGTGCCAGCAGCTTAGGTCAAGGACAGGAGCAGTACTTC.

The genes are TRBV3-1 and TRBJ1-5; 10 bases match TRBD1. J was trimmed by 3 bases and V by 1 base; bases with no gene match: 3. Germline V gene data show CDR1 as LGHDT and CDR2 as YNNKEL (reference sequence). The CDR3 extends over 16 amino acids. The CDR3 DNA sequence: TGTGCCAGCAGCCAAGGGACAGGGGGTAACAATCAGCCCCAGCATTTT. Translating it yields CASSQGTGGNNQPQHF.

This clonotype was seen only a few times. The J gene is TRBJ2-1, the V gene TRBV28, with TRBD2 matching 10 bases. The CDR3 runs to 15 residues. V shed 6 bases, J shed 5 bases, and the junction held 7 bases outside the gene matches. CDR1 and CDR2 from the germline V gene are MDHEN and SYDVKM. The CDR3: CASRTVAGGNNEQFF. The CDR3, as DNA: TGTGCCAGCAGGACCGTAGCGGGGGGAAACAATGAGCAGTTCTTC.

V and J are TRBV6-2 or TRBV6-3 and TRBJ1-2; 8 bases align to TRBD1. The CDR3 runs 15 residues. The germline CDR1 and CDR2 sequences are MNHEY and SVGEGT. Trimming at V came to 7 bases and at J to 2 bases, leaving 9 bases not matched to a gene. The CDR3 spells CASTSTGTGNYGYTF. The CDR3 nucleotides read TGTGCCAGCACCTCGACAGGGACAGGAAACTATGGCTACACCTTC.

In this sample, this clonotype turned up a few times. This chain's CDR3 is CASSSGTGGSSADTQYF. The CDR3 nucleotides are TGTGCCAGCAGTTCAGGGACAGGGGGGAGCTCAGCAGATACGCAGTATTTT. The chain carries TRBV28 and TRBJ2-3, with 11 bases matching TRBD1. Germline loops: CDR1 MDHEN, CDR2 SYDVKM. With V trimmed by 4 bases and J by 4 bases, 10 bases remained unmatched. The CDR3 has 17 amino acids. The full variable domain, in which reference TRBV28 and TRBJ2-3 provide the parts outside the CDR3, is DVKVTQSSRYLVKRTGEKVFLECVQDMDHENMFWYRQDPGLGLRLIYFSYDVKMKEKGDIPEGYSVSREKKERFSLILESASTNQTSMYLCASSSGTGGSSADTQYFGPGTRLTVL.

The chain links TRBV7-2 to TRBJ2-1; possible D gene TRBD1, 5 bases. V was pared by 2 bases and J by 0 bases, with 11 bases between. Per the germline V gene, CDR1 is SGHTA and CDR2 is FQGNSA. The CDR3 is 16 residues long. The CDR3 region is CASSLSIDSSYNEQFF. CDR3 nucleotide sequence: TGTGCCAGCAGCTTATCGATAGACAGCTCCTACAATGAGCAGTTCTTC.

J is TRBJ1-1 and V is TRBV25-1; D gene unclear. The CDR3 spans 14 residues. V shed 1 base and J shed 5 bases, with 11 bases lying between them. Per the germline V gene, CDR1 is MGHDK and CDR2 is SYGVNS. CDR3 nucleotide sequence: TGTGCCAGCAGTGAATCCCCCACGGGGACTGAAGCTTTCTTT. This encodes CASSESPTGTEAFF.

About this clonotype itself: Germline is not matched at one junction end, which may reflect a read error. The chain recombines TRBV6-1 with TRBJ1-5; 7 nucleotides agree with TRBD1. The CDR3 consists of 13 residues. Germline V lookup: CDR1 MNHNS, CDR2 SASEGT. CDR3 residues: CASRGTDNHPQHF. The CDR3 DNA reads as TGTGCCAGCAGAGGGACAGACAATCACCCCCAGCATTTT.

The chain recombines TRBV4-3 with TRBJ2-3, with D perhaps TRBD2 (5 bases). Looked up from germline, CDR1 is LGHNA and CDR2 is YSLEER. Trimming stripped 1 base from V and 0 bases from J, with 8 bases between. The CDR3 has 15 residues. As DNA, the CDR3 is TGCGCCAGCAGCCAAGGGAGGAGAAGCACAGATACGCAGTATTTT. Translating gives CASSQGRRSTDTQYF.

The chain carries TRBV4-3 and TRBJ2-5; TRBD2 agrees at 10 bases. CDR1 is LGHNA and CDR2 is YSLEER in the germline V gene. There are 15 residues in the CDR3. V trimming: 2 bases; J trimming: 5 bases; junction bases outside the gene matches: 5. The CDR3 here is CASSQFSGGMETQYF. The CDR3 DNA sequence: TGCGCCAGCAGCCAATTTAGCGGGGGGATGGAGACCCAGTACTTC.

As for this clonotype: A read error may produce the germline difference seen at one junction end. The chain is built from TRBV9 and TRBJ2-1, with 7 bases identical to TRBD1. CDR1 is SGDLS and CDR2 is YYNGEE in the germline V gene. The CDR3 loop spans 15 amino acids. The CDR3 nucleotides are TGTGCCAGCAGCCCAAGGGGGCAGGCCTACGATGAGCAGTTCTTC. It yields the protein CASSPRGQAYDEQFF.

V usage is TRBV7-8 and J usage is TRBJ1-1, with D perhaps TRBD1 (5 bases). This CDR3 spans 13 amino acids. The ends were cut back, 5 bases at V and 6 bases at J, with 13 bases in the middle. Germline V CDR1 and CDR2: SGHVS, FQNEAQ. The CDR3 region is CASSPFQGAEAFF. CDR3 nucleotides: TGTGCCAGCAGCCCCTTCCAGGGTGCTGAAGCTTTCTTT. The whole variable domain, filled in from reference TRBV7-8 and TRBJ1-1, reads GAGVSQSPRYKVAKRGQDVALRCDPISGHVSLFWYQQALGQGPEFLTYFQNEAQLDKSGLPSDRFFAERPEGSVSTLKIQRTQQEDSAVYLCASSPFQGAEAFFGQGTRLTVV.

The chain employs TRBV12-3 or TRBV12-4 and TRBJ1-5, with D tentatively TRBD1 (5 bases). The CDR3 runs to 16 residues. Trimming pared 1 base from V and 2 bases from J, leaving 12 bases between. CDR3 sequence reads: CASSLERGSGNQPQHF. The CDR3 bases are TGTGCCAGCAGTTTAGAGAGGGGATCGGGCAATCAGCCCCAGCATTTT.

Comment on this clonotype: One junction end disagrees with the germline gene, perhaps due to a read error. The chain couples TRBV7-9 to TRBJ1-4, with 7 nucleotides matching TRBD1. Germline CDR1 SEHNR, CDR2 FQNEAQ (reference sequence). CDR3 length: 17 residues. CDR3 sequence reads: CVSSAGQIMLSTEKLFF. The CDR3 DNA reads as TGTGTCAGCAGCGCGGGACAGATAATGCTCTCTACCGAAAAACTGTTTTTT.

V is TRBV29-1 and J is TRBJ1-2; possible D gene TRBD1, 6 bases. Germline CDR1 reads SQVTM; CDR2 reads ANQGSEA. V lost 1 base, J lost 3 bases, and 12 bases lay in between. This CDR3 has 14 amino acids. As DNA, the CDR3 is TGCAGCGTTGAAGTCAGGGGAGGCGACTATGGCTACACCTTC. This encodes CSVEVRGGDYGYTF.

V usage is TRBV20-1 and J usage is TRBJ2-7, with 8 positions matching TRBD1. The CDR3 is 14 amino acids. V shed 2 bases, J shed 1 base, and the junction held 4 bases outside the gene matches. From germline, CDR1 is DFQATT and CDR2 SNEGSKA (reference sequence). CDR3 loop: CSARPWTGSYEQYF. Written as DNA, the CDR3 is TGCAGTGCTAGACCATGGACAGGGTCCTACGAGCAGTACTTC.

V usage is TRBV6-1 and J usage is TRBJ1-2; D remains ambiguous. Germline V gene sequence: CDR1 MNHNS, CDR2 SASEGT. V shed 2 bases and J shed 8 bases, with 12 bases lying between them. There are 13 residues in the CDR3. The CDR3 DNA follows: TGTGCCAGCAGTGAACTGAGGTTGGCCGGCTACACCTTC. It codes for CASSELRLAGYTF.

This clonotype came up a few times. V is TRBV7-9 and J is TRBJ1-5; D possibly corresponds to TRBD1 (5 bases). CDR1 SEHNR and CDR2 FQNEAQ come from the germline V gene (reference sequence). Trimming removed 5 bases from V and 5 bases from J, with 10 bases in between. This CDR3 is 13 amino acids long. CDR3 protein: CASSDIGDQPQHF. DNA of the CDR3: TGTGCCAGCAGCGATATAGGGGATCAGCCCCAGCATTTT.

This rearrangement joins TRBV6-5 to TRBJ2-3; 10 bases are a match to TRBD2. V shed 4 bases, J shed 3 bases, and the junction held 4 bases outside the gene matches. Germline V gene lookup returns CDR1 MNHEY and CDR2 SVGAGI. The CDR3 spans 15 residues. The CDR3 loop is CASSSIAGGTDTQYF. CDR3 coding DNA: TGTGCCAGCAGTTCGATAGCGGGGGGAACAGATACGCAGTATTTT.

The CDR3 region has the DNA TGTGCCAGCAGCCAACTCGGCAAAGGGGCCTACAATGAGCAGTTCTTC. Its translation: CASSQLGKGAYNEQFF. This sequence joins TRBV14 and TRBJ2-1; perhaps TRBD1 as D (5 bases). CDR3 length: 16 residues. CDR1 is SGHDN and CDR2 is FVKESK in the germline V gene. Between the trimmed V and J ends, which lost 2 bases and 2 bases, there was a span of 13 bases.

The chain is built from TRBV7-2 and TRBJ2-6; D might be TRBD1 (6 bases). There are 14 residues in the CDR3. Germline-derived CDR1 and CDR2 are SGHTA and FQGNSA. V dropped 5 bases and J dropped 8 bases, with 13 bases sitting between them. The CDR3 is CASSVYRETNVLTF. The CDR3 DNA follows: TGTGCCAGCAGCGTGTACAGGGAAACCAACGTCCTGACTTTC.

For the CDR3, the DNA is TGTGCCAGCAGGCACAGGGTCGCGCAACCCCTCCACTTT. As protein: CASRHRVAQPLHF. The rearrangement links TRBV6-2 or TRBV6-3 to TRBJ1-6; D might be TRBD1 (6 bases). V gave up 6 bases and J gave up 12 bases, with 15 bases separating them. CDR3 length equals 13 residues. From germline, CDR1 is MNHEY and CDR2 SVGEGT.

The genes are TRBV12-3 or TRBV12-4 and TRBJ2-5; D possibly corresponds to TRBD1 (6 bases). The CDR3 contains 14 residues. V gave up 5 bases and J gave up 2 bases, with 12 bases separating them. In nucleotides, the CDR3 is TGTGCCAGCAGTCGAGACAGGACGCAAGAGACCCAGTACTTC. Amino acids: CASSRDRTQETQYF.

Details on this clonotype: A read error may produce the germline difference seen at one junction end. In DNA form, the CDR3 reads TGTGCCAGCGGTTTACCGGACAGCCCAGATACGCAGTATTTT. It encodes CASGLPDSPDTQYF. The V gene is TRBV28, the J gene TRBJ2-3; D is possibly TRBD1 (6 bases). The CDR3 sequence is 14 residues long. The germline V gene has CDR1 MDHEN and CDR2 SYDVKM.

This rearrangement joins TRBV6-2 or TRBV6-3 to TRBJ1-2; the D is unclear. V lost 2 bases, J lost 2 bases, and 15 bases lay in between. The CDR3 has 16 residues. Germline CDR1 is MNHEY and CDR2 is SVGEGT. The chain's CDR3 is CASSYRANTRNYGYTF. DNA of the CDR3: TGTGCCAGCAGTTACCGGGCCAATACTCGAAACTATGGCTACACCTTC.

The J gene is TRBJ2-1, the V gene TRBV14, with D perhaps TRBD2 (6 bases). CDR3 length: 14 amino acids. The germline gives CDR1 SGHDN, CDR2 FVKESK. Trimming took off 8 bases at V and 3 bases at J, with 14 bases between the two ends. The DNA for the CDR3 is TGTGCCAGCCGGGCCTGGGGGGACTACAATGAGCAGTTCTTC. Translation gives CASRAWGDYNEQFF.

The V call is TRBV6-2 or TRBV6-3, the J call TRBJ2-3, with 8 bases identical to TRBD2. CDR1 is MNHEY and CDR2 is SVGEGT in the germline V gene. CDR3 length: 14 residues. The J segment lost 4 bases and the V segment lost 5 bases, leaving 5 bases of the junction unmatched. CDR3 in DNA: TGTGCCAGCAGTGACGCCGGGGGGGCAGATACGCAGTATTTT. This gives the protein CASSDAGGADTQYF.

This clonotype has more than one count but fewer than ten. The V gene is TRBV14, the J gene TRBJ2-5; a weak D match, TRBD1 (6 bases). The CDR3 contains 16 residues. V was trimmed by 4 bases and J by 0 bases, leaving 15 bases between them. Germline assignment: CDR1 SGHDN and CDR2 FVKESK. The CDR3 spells CASSRRTALDQETQYF. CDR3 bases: TGTGCCAGCAGCCGCCGGACAGCTCTAGACCAAGAGACCCAGTACTTC.

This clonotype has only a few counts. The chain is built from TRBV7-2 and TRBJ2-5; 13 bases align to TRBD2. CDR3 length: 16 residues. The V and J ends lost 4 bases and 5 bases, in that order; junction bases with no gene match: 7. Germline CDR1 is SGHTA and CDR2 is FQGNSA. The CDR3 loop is CASSSPTSGGSETQYF. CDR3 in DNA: TGTGCCAGCAGCTCTCCGACTAGCGGGGGGTCTGAGACCCAGTACTTC.

The CDR3 nucleotides are TGTGCCAGCAGTACCGGGGGCCCGGGGACAGATACGCAGTATTTT. It yields the protein CASSTGGPGTDTQYF. V gene TRBV6-5 combines with J gene TRBJ2-3; D is possibly TRBD1 or TRBD2 (6 bases each). The CDR3 is 15 residues long. Germline loops: CDR1 MNHEY, CDR2 SVGAGI. V was shortened by 5 bases and J by 3 bases, with 15 bases between the two germline ends.